These 26 T cell receptor beta chains share one sample of origin, sequenced in a study of cytomegalovirus exposure and HLA in healthy donors. PCR involved 60 Vbeta and 13 Jbeta primers. TCRdb's table, derived via immunoSEQ multiplex PCR, lists solely in-frame clones and lacks some. The sample has around 140,000 clones, about 76% seen once; the top ten hold nearly 4%. Sequenced sample: PBMCs. The receptors originated from a male donor in good health and CMV-seronegative.

As for this clone: An end of the junction differs from the germline gene, which may be a read error. This chain connects TRBV7-9 to TRBJ2-7; 13 bases are shared with TRBD2. The CDR3 covers 18 residues. The germline V gene has CDR1 SEHNR and CDR2 FQNEAQ (reference sequence). DNA of the CDR3: TGTTCCAGCAGTCCGGACAGGGGCACTAGCGGGAGGGTCTACGAGCAGTACTTC. Its translation: CSSSPDRGTSGRVYEQYF. The full variable domain, with the rest looked up from reference TRBV7-9 and TRBJ2-7, is DTGVSQNPRHKITKRGQNVTFRCDPISEHNRLYWYRQTLGQGPEFLTYFQNEAQLEKSRLLSDRFSAERPKGSFSTLEIQRTEQGDSAMYLCSSSPDRGTSGRVYEQYFGPGTRLTVT.

V usage is TRBV6-5 and J usage is TRBJ2-1; possibly TRBD1 for D (5 bases). The germline V and J ends were trimmed by 7 bases and 8 bases, with 12 bases remaining between them. This CDR3 spans 12 amino acids. Germline V gene lookup returns CDR1 MNHEY and CDR2 SVGAGI. The CDR3 is CASTDSVDEQFF. The CDR3 region has the DNA TGTGCCAGCACCGACAGCGTCGATGAGCAGTTCTTC.

The chain uses TRBV28 and TRBJ1-1, with unresolved D. Between the trimmed V and J ends, which lost 2 bases and 3 bases, there was a span of 4 bases. The length of the CDR3 is 12 residues. The germline V gene has CDR1 MDHEN and CDR2 SYDVKM. Here the CDR3 reads CASSLLYTEAFF. CDR3 nucleotide sequence: TGTGCCAGCAGTTTACTGTACACTGAAGCTTTCTTT.

This chain connects TRBV5-1 to TRBJ2-2; TRBD1 agrees at 7 bases. V lost 0 bases and J lost 4; bases outside the gene matches: 6. This CDR3 region has 16 residues. Germline assignment: CDR1 SGHRS and CDR2 YFSETQ. The chain's CDR3 is CASSLAEGAGTGELFF. The CDR3 DNA sequence: TGCGCCAGCAGCTTGGCAGAGGGGGCCGGCACCGGGGAGCTGTTTTTT.

This clone appeared once. The J gene is TRBJ2-3, the V gene TRBV7-2, with 9 bases aligning to TRBD2. V gave up 4 bases and J gave up 5 bases; unmatched junction bases: 7. CDR3 length equals 15 residues. Germline lookup yields CDR1 SGHTA and CDR2 FQGNSA. CDR3 residues: CASSSRGGGEDTQYF. CDR3 DNA: TGTGCCAGCAGCTCCCGCGGCGGGGGGGAAGATACGCAGTATTTT.

The gene calls are TRBV6-1 and TRBJ1-2, with D uncertain. V gave up 6 bases and J gave up 5 bases, with 16 bases separating them. Germline CDR1 is MNHNS and CDR2 is SASEGT. This CDR3 has 14 amino acids. The CDR3 DNA follows: TGTGCCAGCAGGCCACATCAACTCGGGTATGGCTACACCTTC. This translates into CASRPHQLGYGYTF.

This chain links TRBV5-5 with TRBJ2-2, with 11 nucleotides matching TRBD2. This CDR3 is 19 amino acids long. Germline trimming cut 1 base from V and 0 bases from J; bases unmatched to any gene: 8. CDR1 and CDR2 from the germline V gene are SGHKS and YYEKEE (reference sequence). The CDR3 is CASSLFHASGGTNTGELFF. The CDR3 coding sequence is TGTGCCAGCAGCTTGTTTCATGCTAGCGGGGGGACGAACACCGGGGAGCTGTTTTTT.

This rearrangement joins TRBV19 to TRBJ1-6, with 10 bases that match TRBD1. Germline CDR1 reads LNHDA; CDR2 reads SQIVND (reference sequence). This CDR3 is built from 15 residues. With V trimmed by 5 bases and J by 7 bases, 5 bases remained unmatched. DNA for the CDR3: TGTGCCAGTAGTGGACTGGGACAGGGGAATTCACCCCTCCACTTT. Amino acid sequence: CASSGLGQGNSPLHF.

This clone was observed once. The rearrangement joins TRBV6-6 to TRBJ2-1; D may be TRBD2 (7 bases). V lost 5 bases, J lost 8 bases, and 19 bases lay in between. Germline-derived CDR1 and CDR2 are MNHNY and SVGAGI (reference sequence). The CDR3 loop spans 15 amino acids. The CDR3 nucleotides read TGTGCCAGCAGTACCCGGGGGGCCACGGGCGATGAGCAGTTCTTC. It codes for CASSTRGATGDEQFF.

The genes are TRBV11-2 and TRBJ2-7; D perhaps matches TRBD2 (6 bases). The germline CDR1 and CDR2 sequences are SGHAT and FQNNGV. This CDR3 comprises 14 residues. Trimming pared 6 bases from V and 3 bases from J, leaving 15 bases between. The CDR3 region has the DNA TGTGCCAGCAGGACCGGGCGGGGAGACTACGAGCAGTACTTC. This encodes CASRTGRGDYEQYF.

The sample holds a few counts of this clone. The chain is built from TRBV27 and TRBJ2-5; the D gene is possibly TRBD1 (5 bases). The ends were cut back, 4 bases at V and 5 bases at J, with 11 bases in the middle. In germline, CDR1 is MNHEY, CDR2 SMNVEV (reference sequence). This CDR3 comprises 13 residues. CDR3 nucleotide sequence: TGTGCCAGCAGTTCACCCCCAGGGGAGACCCAGTACTTC. Translating it yields CASSSPPGETQYF.

This chain links TRBV19 with TRBJ2-2; a possible D gene is TRBD1 (5 bases). Germline values: CDR1 LNHDA, CDR2 SQIVND (reference sequence). The CDR3 covers 17 residues. With 10 bases removed from V and 1 base from J, the gap between germline ends came to 22 bases. The CDR3 loop is CATYQGSQGENTGELFF. Written as DNA, the CDR3 is TGTGCCACCTACCAAGGTTCGCAGGGCGAGAACACCGGGGAGCTGTTTTTT.

The chain combines TRBV5-6 with TRBJ2-5, with D perhaps matching TRBD2 (6 bases). V lost 4 bases, J lost 2 bases, and 12 bases lay in between. This CDR3 spans 14 amino acids. CDR1 and CDR2 from the germline V gene are SGHDT and YYEEEE. This chain's CDR3 is CASSPGGPQETQYF. The CDR3 DNA is TGTGCCAGCAGCCCCGGAGGGCCACAAGAGACCCAGTACTTC.

This chain connects TRBV4-2 to TRBJ1-5, with 8 bases aligning to TRBD1. The CDR3 contains 19 residues. V gave up 3 bases and J gave up 6 bases; unmatched junction bases: 19. Germline CDR1 LGHNA, CDR2 YNFKEQ. In DNA form, the CDR3 reads TGTGCCAGCAGCCAGGCCCTTGGGACAGGAGCAAATCAAGGTCAGCCCCAGCATTTT. Protein: CASSQALGTGANQGQPQHF.

The V gene is TRBV18, the J gene TRBJ2-3, with D perhaps TRBD2 (6 bases). The CDR3 consists of 14 residues. CDR1 and CDR2 from the germline V gene are KGHSH and LQKENI. V was trimmed by 8 bases and J by 6 bases, leaving 18 bases between them. Here the CDR3 reads CASRDSSQGDTQYF. CDR3 in DNA: TGTGCCAGCCGGGACTCTTCTCAGGGCGATACGCAGTATTTT.

This clone occurred once. J is TRBJ1-1 and V is TRBV10-2; 7 nucleotides align to TRBD1. CDR1 and CDR2 (germline): WSHSY, SAAADI. After removal of 3 bases from V and 6 bases from J, the junction contained 7 bases not matched to a gene. The CDR3 covers 14 residues. The chain's CDR3 is CASSETGENSEAFF. In nucleotides, the CDR3 is TGCGCCAGCAGTGAAACAGGGGAAAATTCTGAAGCTTTCTTT.

The J gene is TRBJ2-2, the V gene TRBV27, with D maybe TRBD1 (6 bases). V lost 6 bases and J 5 bases, leaving 10 bases between the germline ends. The germline V gene encodes CDR1 MNHEY and CDR2 SMNVEV (reference sequence). The CDR3 covers 13 residues. CDR3 amino acids: CASRLTGTGELFF. The CDR3 DNA reads TGTGCCAGCAGGCTTACAGGGACCGGGGAGCTGTTTTTT.

This sequence joins TRBV6-5 and TRBJ2-7, with 11 bases identical to TRBD1. The V segment lost 5 bases and the J segment 5 bases; nucleotides outside the gene matches: 5. Per germline, CDR1 MNHEY and CDR2 SVGAGI. The CDR3 totals 14 residues. This CDR3 is CASSDRTGGHEQYF. CDR3 nucleotides: TGTGCCAGCAGTGATCGGACAGGGGGCCACGAGCAGTACTTC.

V gene TRBV30 combines with J gene TRBJ2-3; 10 bases fit TRBD1. The CDR3 length is 15 residues. CDR1 and CDR2 from the germline V gene are GTSNPN and SVGIG (reference sequence). V shed 7 bases, J shed 3 bases, and the junction held 10 bases outside the gene matches. CDR3 loop: CALTGGVLLTDTQYF. The CDR3 bases are TGTGCCTTGACAGGGGGCGTGCTGCTGACAGATACGCAGTATTTT.

As DNA, the CDR3 is TGTGCCAGCAGTGGACTAGCGGGAAACAATGAGCAGTTCTTC. It is translated as CASSGLAGNNEQFF. The V call is TRBV6-4, the J call TRBJ2-1; TRBD2 agrees at 11 bases. Germline CDR1 MRHNA, CDR2 SNTAGT. The junction had 1 base not matched to a gene; V was cut back by 4 bases and J by 5 bases. This CDR3 is 14 amino acids long.

V usage is TRBV7-4 and J usage is TRBJ2-1; TRBD2 matches at 12 bases. The CDR3 is made up of 14 amino acids. The germline V gene has CDR1 SGHVT and CDR2 SQSDAQ. V lost 4 bases to trimming and J lost 8 bases; unmatched junction nucleotides: 3. CDR3 nucleotide sequence: TGTGCCAGCAGCTGGCGACTAGCGGGAGATGAGCAGTTCTTC. Amino acids: CASSWRLAGDEQFF.

This clone was seen more than once but under ten times. The rearrangement uses TRBV18 and TRBJ1-5; no reliable D call. Trimming shortened V by 5 bases and J by 3 bases, and 11 bases separated the two germline ends. This CDR3 region has 14 residues. Germline V CDR1 and CDR2: KGHSH, LQKENI. DNA for the CDR3: TGTGCCAGCTCAGGTCAAGGAGTCAATCAGCCCCAGCATTTT. Its protein is CASSGQGVNQPQHF.

The V gene is TRBV4-1, the J gene TRBJ2-7; weak D call: TRBD1 (6 bases). The V end lost 2 bases, the J end lost 1 base, and 21 bases lay between the germline ends. The CDR3 totals 18 residues. Germline V CDR1 and CDR2: MGHRA, YSYEKL. CDR3 sequence reads: CASSQRYKQIGGSYEQYF. Written as DNA, the CDR3 is TGCGCCAGCAGCCAAAGGTATAAACAAATAGGGGGTTCCTACGAGCAGTACTTC.

This clone occurred once. The chain couples TRBV13 to TRBJ2-5; 9 nucleotides line up with TRBD2. The J segment lost 5 bases and the V segment lost 4 bases, leaving 11 bases of the junction unmatched. The CDR3 runs 16 residues. Germline V gene lookup returns CDR1 PRHDT and CDR2 FYEKMQ (reference sequence). Here the CDR3 reads CASSSRGGGALETQYF. The CDR3, as DNA: TGTGCCAGCAGCTCGAGGGGCGGGGGGGCTTTGGAGACCCAGTACTTC.

The chain is built from TRBV5-6 and TRBJ2-5; 11 bases align to TRBD2. CDR3 length: 18 residues. Trimming removed 4 bases from V and 1 base from J; junction bases left unmatched: 12. Germline V gives CDR1 SGHDT, CDR2 YYEEEE. CDR3 amino acids: CASSLGPLAGGFQETQYF. CDR3 DNA: TGTGCCAGCAGCCTGGGGCCCCTAGCGGGGGGTTTCCAAGAGACCCAGTACTTC. The variable domain in full, with the rest retrieved from reference TRBV5-6 and TRBJ2-5, is DAGVTQSPTHLIKTRGQQVTLRCSPKSGHDTVSWYQQALGQGPQFIFQYYEEEERQRGNFPDRFSGHQFPNYSSELNVNALLLGDSALYLCASSLGPLAGGFQETQYFGPGTRLLVL.

The J gene is TRBJ1-5, the V gene TRBV6-6; D not resolved. Trimming removed 3 bases at V and 6 bases at J, with 6 bases between. The CDR3 spans 12 residues. CDR1 is MNHNY and CDR2 is SVGAGI in the germline V gene (reference sequence). DNA of the CDR3: TGTGCCAGCAGTTATTCGCGTCAGCCCCAGCATTTT. Encoded protein: CASSYSRQPQHF.